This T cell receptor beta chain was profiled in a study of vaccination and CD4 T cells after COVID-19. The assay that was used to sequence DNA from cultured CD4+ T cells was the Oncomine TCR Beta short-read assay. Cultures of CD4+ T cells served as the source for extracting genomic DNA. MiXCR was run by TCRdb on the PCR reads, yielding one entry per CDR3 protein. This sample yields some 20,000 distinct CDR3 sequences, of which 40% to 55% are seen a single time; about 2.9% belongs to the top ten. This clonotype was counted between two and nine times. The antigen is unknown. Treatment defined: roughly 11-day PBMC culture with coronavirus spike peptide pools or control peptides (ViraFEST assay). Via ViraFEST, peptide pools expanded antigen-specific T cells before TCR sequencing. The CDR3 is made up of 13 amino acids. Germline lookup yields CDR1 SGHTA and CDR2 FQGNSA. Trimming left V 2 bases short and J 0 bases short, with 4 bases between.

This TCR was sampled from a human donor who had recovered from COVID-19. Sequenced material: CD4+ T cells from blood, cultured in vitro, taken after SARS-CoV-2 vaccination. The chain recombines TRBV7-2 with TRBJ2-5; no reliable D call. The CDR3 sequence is CASSLQYQETQYF. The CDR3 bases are TGTGCCAGCAGCTTACAATACCAAGAGACCCAGTACTTC. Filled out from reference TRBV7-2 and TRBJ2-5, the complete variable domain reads GAGVSQSPSNKVTEKGKDVELRCDPISGHTALYWYRQSLGQGLEFLIYFQGNSAPDKSGLPSDRFSAERTGGSVSTLTIQRTQQEDSAVYLCASSLQYQETQYFGPGTRLLVL.